This T cell receptor beta chain is from a study of somatic mutations in cytotoxic T cells in rheumatoid arthritis. Across the study: Blood samples of 25 to 30 ml were drawn from patients (in EDTA) right after diagnosis and before any treatment. General study results and limits: Antigens bound by the expanded CD8+ clones were not identified. The slight TRBV07 underrepresentation in rheumatoid arthritis patients was not adjusted for multiple comparisons.

Data came from immunoSEQ multiplex PCR; TCRdb stores just in-frame clones and leaves some out. In the table there are tens of thousands of clones, about 87% of which are singletons. A note on this clone: Antigen specificity is unknown.

The V end lost 0 bases, the J end lost 2 bases, and 9 bases lay between the germline ends. The CDR3 is made up of 14 amino acids. The germline V gene has CDR1 SQVTM and CDR2 ANQGSEA. The rearrangement uses TRBV29-1 and TRBJ2-3, with unresolved D. The TCR originated in an adult with rheumatoid arthritis. The specimen was CD8+ T cells sorted from blood. CDR3 DNA: TGCAGCGTTGAAGATACGCGACTCACAGATACGCAGTATTTT. This translates into CSVEDTRLTDTQYF.